Only one count was recorded for the clone carrying this TCR beta chain. CDR1 is SEHNR and CDR2 is FQNEAQ in the germline V gene (reference sequence). The CDR3 has 16 amino acids. V lost 5 bases to trimming and J lost 10 bases; unmatched junction nucleotides: 14. Per the authors' pipeline: Using reference gene primer amplification, nucleated cell counts were estimated. The repertoire was sequenced with immunoSEQ multiplex PCR; TCRdb's copy has only in-frame clones and lacks some. The DNA was the basis for D and trimming; V, J and clone size are from that table. The sample includes 250,000 to 300,000 clones, approximately 87% seen only once; the top ten take about 4.9%. This record comes from a study of blood T cell repertoires in COVID-19. Study details: Samples came from the United States, Italy and Spain, spanning acute and convalescent COVID-19. T cells, B-cell-depleted T cells, or PBMCs provided the cDNA or gDNA that served as material.

V usage is TRBV7-9 and J usage is TRBJ2-7; 13 bases agree with TRBD2. Sequencing was performed on peripheral blood. This clonotype originated in a man between 60 and 75 years old who had recovered from COVID-19. CDR3 region: CASSDGGWTSGGLQYF. The DNA of the CDR3 is TGTGCCAGCAGCGACGGGGGATGGACTAGCGGGGGCCTCCAGTACTTC.